The sample holds many counts of the clone carrying this T cell receptor beta chain. The data belong to a study of T-cell memory formation after mild COVID-19. The ends were cut back, 1 base at V and 4 bases at J, with 8 bases in the middle. Germline CDR1 and CDR2: MGHRA and YSYEKL. The CDR3 spans 14 residues. In TCRdb, the 5' RACE reads were re-called with MiXCR into one record per CDR3 protein. This sample has 550,000 to 700,000 distinct CDR3 sequences, with around 17% found just once. The chain combines TRBV4-1 with TRBJ2-1; D is perhaps TRBD1 (6 bases). This clonotype was sampled from an adult woman who had mild COVID-19 (a few samples of this study predate the infection). Cell type and time point are not known. The sequencing sample was made of PBMCs or a T cell subset sorted from them (not recorded which). As DNA, the CDR3 is TGCGCCAGCAGCCAAGTGAGGGGGTACAATGAGCAGTTCTTC. Amino acids: CASSQVRGYNEQFF.